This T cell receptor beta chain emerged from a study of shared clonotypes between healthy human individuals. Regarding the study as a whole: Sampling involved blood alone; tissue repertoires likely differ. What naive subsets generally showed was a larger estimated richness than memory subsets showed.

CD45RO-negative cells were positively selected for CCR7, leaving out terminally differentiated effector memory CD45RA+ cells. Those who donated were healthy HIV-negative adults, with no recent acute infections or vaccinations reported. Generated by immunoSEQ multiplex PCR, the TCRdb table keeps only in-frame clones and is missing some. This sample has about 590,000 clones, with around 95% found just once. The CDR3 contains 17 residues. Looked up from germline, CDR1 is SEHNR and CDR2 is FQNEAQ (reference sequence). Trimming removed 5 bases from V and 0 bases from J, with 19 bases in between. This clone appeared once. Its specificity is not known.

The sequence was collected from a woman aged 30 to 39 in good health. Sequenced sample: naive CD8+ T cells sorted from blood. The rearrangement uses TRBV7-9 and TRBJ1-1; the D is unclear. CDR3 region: CASSHGRQRLMNTEAFF. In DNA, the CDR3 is TGTGCCAGCAGCCATGGCCGGCAACGACTAATGAACACTGAAGCTTTCTTT.